Listed below are T cell receptor beta chains from one sample, sequenced in a study of blood T cell repertoires in COVID-19. The repertoire was sequenced with immunoSEQ multiplex PCR; TCRdb's copy has only in-frame clones and lacks some. This sample carries roughly 180,000 clones, roughly nine tenths of them seen once, and the ten largest clones take around 20%. Sequenced input: peripheral blood. These receptor sequences come from a man in his 70s with active or convalescent COVID-19. Each CDR3 is given with its conserved first and last residue. The D gene is left open where the match is weak. Not every row has a clone size; where given, it reads once, few, many or a size class.

>TRBJ2-5|TRBD1|TRBV5-1|-|16
TGCGCCAGCAGCTTGGGTGACAGGGGCCTCCAAGAGACCCAGTACTTC
CASSLGDRGLQETQYF
>TRBJ2-3|TRBD1|TRBV5-4|-|15
TGTGCCAGCAGCCCAACAGGGGTGAGCACAGATACGCAGTATTTT
CASSPTGVSTDTQYF
>TRBJ1-1|-|TRBV5-1|-|14
TGCGCCAGCAGCTTTGATGGCTCCAACACTGAAGCTTTCTTT
CASSFDGSNTEAFF
>TRBJ2-1|TRBD2|TRBV11-2|-|15
TGTGCCAGCAGCCTGGGGACTAGCGGGAGATATGAGCAGTTCTTC
CASSLGTSGRYEQFF
>TRBJ2-1|-|TRBV16|once|15
TGTGCCAGCAGCCAATGGGCCACAAGCAAGAATGAGCAGTTCTTC
CASSQWATSKNEQFF
>TRBJ1-5|-|TRBV18|-|14
TGTGCCAGCTCACCTCCAGGGGACGATCAGCCCCAGCATTTT
CASSPPGDDQPQHF
>TRBJ1-1|TRBD1|TRBV7-8|-|15
TGTGCCAGCAGCCCACGGACAGGGAGGGACACTGAAGCTTTCTTT
CASSPRTGRDTEAFF
>TRBJ1-4|TRBD1|TRBV5-1|-|16
TGCGCCAGCACCGGACAGGCGGCGGGAACTAATGAAAAACTGTTTTTT
CASTGQAAGTNEKLFF
>TRBJ1-1|TRBD1|TRBV5-8|-|14
TGTGCCAGCAGCCCCTCCACAGGGGGAACTGAAGCTTTCTTT
CASSPSTGGTEAFF
>TRBJ2-2|TRBD1|TRBV24-1|-|16
TGTGCCACCAGTGATCCAACAGGGGAGAACACCGGGGAGCTGTTTTTT
CATSDPTGENTGELFF
>TRBJ1-3|-|TRBV20-1|-|14
TGCAGTGCTAGTTTCGCGGGCTCTGGAAACACCATATATTTT
CSASFAGSGNTIYF
>TRBJ1-2|-|TRBV19|-|16
TGTGCCAGTAGTATAGGCCAGGGTCGAACTAACTATGGCTACACCTTC
CASSIGQGRTNYGYTF
>TRBJ1-3|-|TRBV6-4|-|17
TGTGCCAGCAGTGAGCTCGGGGGAAGATTGGCTGGAAACACCATATATTTT
CASSELGGRLAGNTIYF
>TRBJ2-2|TRBD1|TRBV6-4|-|15
TGTGCCAGCCGCCGACAGGGGTCGGACACCGGGGAGCTGTTTTTT
CASRRQGSDTGELFF
>TRBJ1-1|-|TRBV7-2|-|17
TGTGCCAGCAGCAGGGAGGTCAGAGTGTCCCGGAACACTGAAGCTTTCTTT
CASSREVRVSRNTEAFF
>TRBJ1-2|TRBD1|TRBV7-9|-|15
TGTGCCAGCAGTCAAGACAGGGGGGGTAACTATGGCTACACCTTC
CASSQDRGGNYGYTF
>TRBJ2-1|TRBD1|TRBV28|-|16
TGTGCCAGCAGGTATGGGACAGGCACCAACTACAATGAGCAGTTCTTC
CASRYGTGTNYNEQFF
>TRBJ2-1|TRBD2|TRBV5-4|-|16
TGTGCCAGCAGCCGGGGGGGGCAGGGGCTGGTCGATGAGCAGTTCTTC
CASSRGGQGLVDEQFF
>TRBJ2-4|-|TRBV18|-|12
TGTGCCAGCTCGCCTAATATGGACATTCAGTACTTC
CASSPNMDIQYF
>TRBJ2-2|TRBD2|TRBV5-1|once|18
TGCGCCAGCAGCCCGTCCCCCCCGAGCGGGAGTGAAACCGGGGAGCTGTTTTTT
CASSPSPPSGSETGELFF
>TRBJ2-3|-|TRBV5-1|-|15
TGCGCCAGCAGCTTGGACAGGGCTAACACAGATACGCAGTATTTT
CASSLDRANTDTQYF
>TRBJ2-2|TRBD1|TRBV4-1|-|14
TGCGCCAGCAAGGGGACAGGGGTTCCCGGGGAGCTGTTTTTT
CASKGTGVPGELFF
>TRBJ1-1|-|TRBV28|-|14
TGTGCCAGCATAACACAGGGACGGGGTACTGAAGCTTTCTTT
CASITQGRGTEAFF
>TRBJ1-2|TRBD1|TRBV6-5|-|12
TGTGCCAGCAGTACCCAGGGGGGCGGCTACACCTTC
CASSTQGGGYTF
>TRBJ2-1|TRBD2|TRBV7-9|-|15
TGTGCCAGCAGTCAACTAGCGGGAAGCTACAATGAGCAGTTCTTC
CASSQLAGSYNEQFF
>TRBJ1-2|-|TRBV28|-|14
TGTGCCAGCAGTTTTATTACGGGAAGCTATGGCTACACCTTC
CASSFITGSYGYTF
>TRBJ2-2|TRBD2|TRBV5-5|-|15
TGTGCCAGCAGCCCAGCGGGAGGAGACACCGGGGAGCTGTTTTTT
CASSPAGGDTGELFF
>TRBJ2-2|TRBD1|TRBV18|-|16
TGTGCCAGCTCACTCGGACAGGGGAGAAACACCGGGGAGCTGTTTTTT
CASSLGQGRNTGELFF
>TRBJ1-1|-|TRBV6-1|-|14
TGTGCCAGCAGTGAGGGGGGGCGCCGAACTGAAGCTTTCTTT
CASSEGGRRTEAFF
>TRBJ1-2|-|TRBV5-1|-|13
-
CASSQDRVALGTF
>TRBJ2-2|TRBD2|TRBV7-3|-|20
TGTGCCAGCAGCTTAACGGAACTGATTAGCGGGAGGACGAACACCGGGGAGCTGTTTTTT
CASSLTELISGRTNTGELFF
>TRBJ1-6|-|TRBV5-1|-|16
TGCGCCAGCAGCCAGGGAAAGGACTCCTATAATTCACCCCTCCACTTT
CASSQGKDSYNSPLHF
>TRBJ1-5|TRBD1|TRBV19|-|15
TGTGCCAGTAGTTCCCGGGACAGGCTGAATCAGCCCCAGCATTTT
CASSSRDRLNQPQHF
>TRBJ2-1|TRBD1|TRBV27|-|15
TGTGCCAGCAGTTTGGGGACAGGGGGGTGGAATGAGCAGTTCTTC
CASSLGTGGWNEQFF
>TRBJ1-2|TRBD1|TRBV5-6|-|16
TGTGCCAGCAGCATCGGACAGGGGGCGGTAATACGTGGCTACACCTTC
CASSIGQGAVIRGYTF
>TRBJ1-1|TRBD1|TRBV7-9|-|14
TGTGCCAGCAGCTTACAGGGGGCGGACACTGAAGCTTTCTTT
CASSLQGADTEAFF
>TRBJ1-1|-|TRBV30|-|13
TGTGCCCGAGGGGAGGGATTAGGCACTGAAGCTTTCTTT
CARGEGLGTEAFF
>TRBJ1-1|TRBD1|TRBV19|-|14
TGTGCCAGTAGTATCGGACAGGGGAACACTGAAGCTTTCTTT
CASSIGQGNTEAFF
>TRBJ2-3|TRBD1|TRBV29-1|-|16
TGCAGCGTTGAAGGTGCCGAGACAGGGTACACAGATACGCAGTATTTT
CSVEGAETGYTDTQYF
>TRBJ2-1|TRBD2|TRBV24-1|-|14
TGTGCCACCAGTGACCCCGGGAGGCACAATGAGCAGTTCTTC
CATSDPGRHNEQFF
>TRBJ1-5|-|TRBV7-2|once|15
TGTGCCAGCACCCCTGGCAGTCAGAGCAATCAGCCCCAGCATTTT
CASTPGSQSNQPQHF
>TRBJ1-2|TRBD1|TRBV5-1|-|14
TGCGCCAGCAGCGTGGACAGGGTAGACTATGGCTACACCTTC
CASSVDRVDYGYTF
>TRBJ1-2|-|TRBV7-9|-|18
TGTGCCAGCAGCTTAGGCCGGGTAGGCGCCAAGTCGGGGTATGGCTACACCTTC
CASSLGRVGAKSGYGYTF
>TRBJ1-6|TRBD1|TRBV4-3|-|16
TGCGCCAGCAGCCAGAGCTCGGACAGGGGGCATTCACCCCTCCACTTT
CASSQSSDRGHSPLHF
>TRBJ2-1|TRBD2|TRBV28|-|15
TGTGCCAGCAGTCCGAGGACTAGCGGGAGTAATGAGCAGTTCTTC
CASSPRTSGSNEQFF
>TRBJ1-3|-|TRBV19|once|13
TGTGCCAGTACCTCGGTCCCTGGAAACACCATATATTTT
CASTSVPGNTIYF
>TRBJ2-5|-|TRBV7-8|-|15
TGTGCCAGCAGCTTAGGCTTAAGGAATACGGGGACCCAGTACTTC
CASSLGLRNTGTQYF
>TRBJ2-3|-|TRBV5-1|-|14
TGCGCCAGCAGAGAGGGCGGAGGCACAGATACGCAGTATTTT
CASREGGGTDTQYF